This entry describes one T cell receptor beta chain. Its antigen is still unknown. Germline lookup yields CDR1 MNHEY and CDR2 SMNVEV (reference sequence). CDR3 size: 14 residues. V lost 5 bases, J lost 1 base, and 12 bases lay in between. The sample belongs to a study of regulatory dendritic cells for organ transplantation. Here immunoSEQ multiplex PCR was the method, and the copy in TCRdb shows in-frame clones only, minus some. Here the sample spans roughly 12,000 clones, roughly nine tenths being singletons. Sorted T cells were CFSE-labeled and cultured approximately five days with allogeneic regulatory or mature dendritic cells at 1:10.

The sample taken for sequencing was naive CD8+ T cells from blood cultured with dendritic cells. Subset: CD45RA+ naive T cells. The sequence was collected from a human donor in good health. V gene TRBV27 combines with J gene TRBJ2-7; D may be TRBD1 (6 bases). The CDR3 nucleotides read TGTGCCAGCAGTCCCCGACAGGATTCCTACGAGCAGTACTTC. As protein: CASSPRQDSYEQYF.